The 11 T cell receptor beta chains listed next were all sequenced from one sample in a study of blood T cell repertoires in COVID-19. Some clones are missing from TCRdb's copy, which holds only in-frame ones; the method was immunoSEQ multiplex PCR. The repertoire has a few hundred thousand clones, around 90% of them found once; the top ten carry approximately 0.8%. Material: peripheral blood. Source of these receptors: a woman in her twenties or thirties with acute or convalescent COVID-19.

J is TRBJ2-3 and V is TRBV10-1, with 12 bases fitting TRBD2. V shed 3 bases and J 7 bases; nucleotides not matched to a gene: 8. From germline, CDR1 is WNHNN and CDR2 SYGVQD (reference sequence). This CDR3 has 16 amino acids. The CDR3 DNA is TGCGCCAGCAGTGATACGACTAGCGGGAGAGGGAATACGCAGTATTTT. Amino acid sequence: CASSDTTSGRGNTQYF.

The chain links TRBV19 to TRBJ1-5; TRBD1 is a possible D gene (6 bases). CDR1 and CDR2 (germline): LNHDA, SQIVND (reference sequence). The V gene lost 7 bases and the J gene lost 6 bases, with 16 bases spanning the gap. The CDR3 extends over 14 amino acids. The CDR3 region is CASTQVRGSQPQHF. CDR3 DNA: TGTGCCAGTACCCAAGTCAGGGGCTCTCAGCCCCAGCATTTT.

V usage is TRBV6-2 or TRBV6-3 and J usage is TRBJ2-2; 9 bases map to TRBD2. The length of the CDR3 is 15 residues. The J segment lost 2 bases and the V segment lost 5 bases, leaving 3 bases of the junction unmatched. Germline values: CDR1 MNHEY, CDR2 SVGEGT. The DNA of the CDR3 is TGTGCCAGCAGTCTGACTAGCGGAAACACCGGGGAGCTGTTTTTT. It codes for CASSLTSGNTGELFF.

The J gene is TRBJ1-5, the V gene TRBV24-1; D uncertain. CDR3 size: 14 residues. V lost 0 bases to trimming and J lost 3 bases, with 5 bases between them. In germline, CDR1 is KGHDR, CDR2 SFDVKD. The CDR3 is CATSDLTVNQPQHF. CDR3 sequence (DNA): TGTGCCACCAGTGATTTGACAGTCAATCAGCCCCAGCATTTT.

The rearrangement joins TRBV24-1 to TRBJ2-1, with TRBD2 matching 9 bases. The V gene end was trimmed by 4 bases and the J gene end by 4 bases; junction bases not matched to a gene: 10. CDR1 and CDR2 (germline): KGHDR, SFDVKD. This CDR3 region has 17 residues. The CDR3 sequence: CATSDQTSGGIYNEQFF. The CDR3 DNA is TGTGCCACCAGTGACCAGACTAGCGGCGGGATTTACAATGAGCAGTTCTTC.

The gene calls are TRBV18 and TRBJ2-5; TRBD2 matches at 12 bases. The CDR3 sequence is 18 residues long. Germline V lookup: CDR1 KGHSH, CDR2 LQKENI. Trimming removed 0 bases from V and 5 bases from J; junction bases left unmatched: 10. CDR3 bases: TGTGCCAGCTCACCACCGGCTAGCGGGAGGGCCTTCCGTGAGACCCAGTACTTC. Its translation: CASSPPASGRAFRETQYF.

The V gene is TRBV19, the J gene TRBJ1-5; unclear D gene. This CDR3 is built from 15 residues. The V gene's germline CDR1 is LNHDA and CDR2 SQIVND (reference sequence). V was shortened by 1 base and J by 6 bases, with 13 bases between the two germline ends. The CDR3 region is CASSIVNSRGQPQHF. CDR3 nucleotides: TGTGCCAGTAGTATAGTTAACAGTCGTGGTCAGCCCCAGCATTTT. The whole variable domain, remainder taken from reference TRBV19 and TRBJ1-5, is DGGITQSPKYLFRKEGQNVTLSCEQNLNHDAMYWYRQDPGQGLRLIYYSQIVNDFQKGDIAEGYSVSREKKESFPLTVTSAQKNPTAFYLCASSIVNSRGQPQHFGDGTRLSIL.

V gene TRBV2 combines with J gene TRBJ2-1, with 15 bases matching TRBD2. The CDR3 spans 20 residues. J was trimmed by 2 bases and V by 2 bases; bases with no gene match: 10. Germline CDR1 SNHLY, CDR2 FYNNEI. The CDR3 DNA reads TGTGCCAGCAGTGAAAGGACTAGCGGGAGGGACCTACTACCCTACAATGAGCAGTTCTTC. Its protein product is CASSERTSGRDLLPYNEQFF.

The CDR3 region has the DNA TGTGCTAGTGGTTTCCAGCGGACCAATCCCTACAATGAGCAGTTCTTC. Its protein product is CASGFQRTNPYNEQFF. The chain links TRBV12-5 to TRBJ2-1; D is possibly TRBD2 (5 bases). The length of the CDR3 is 16 residues. The germline V gene has CDR1 LGHNT and CDR2 FRNRAP. Deletions cut 3 bases from V and 2 bases from J, with 14 bases between.

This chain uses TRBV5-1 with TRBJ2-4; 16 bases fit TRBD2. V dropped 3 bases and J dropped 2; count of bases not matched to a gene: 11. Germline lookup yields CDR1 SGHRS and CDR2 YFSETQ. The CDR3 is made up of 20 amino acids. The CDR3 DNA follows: TGCGCCAGCAGCTCGCCGGGACTAGCGGGAGGGCCCGGTACCAAAAACATTCAGTACTTC. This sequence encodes CASSSPGLAGGPGTKNIQYF.

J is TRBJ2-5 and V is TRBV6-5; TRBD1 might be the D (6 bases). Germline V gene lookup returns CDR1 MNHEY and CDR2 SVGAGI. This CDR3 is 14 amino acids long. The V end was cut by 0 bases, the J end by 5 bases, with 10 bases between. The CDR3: CASSYSQGRETQYF. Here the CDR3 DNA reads TGTGCCAGCAGTTACTCTCAGGGGCGGGAGACCCAGTACTTC.